These 8 T cell receptor beta chains were all obtained from the same sample, sequenced in a study of naive and memory T cell subsets. Both TRBC1 and TRBC2 were covered by a beta constant-region primer of two equimolar oligonucleotides. Four rounds of PCR amplified the ligated cDNA using nested alpha and beta constant-region primers plus SP2. Using its own MiXCR run on the UMI-ligation and nested PCR reads, TCRdb lists one record per CDR3 protein. Here the sample spans 150,000 or so distinct CDR3 sequences, approximately 22% being singletons. Study-wide findings and caveats: Especially in CD8 cells, naive repertoires contained a few larger clonotypes, possibly CD45RA-re-expressing memory cells.

Which antigens these TCRs recognize remains unknown. The material sequenced was naive CD4+ T cells from blood. The source is a human donor in good health.

This clonotype has at least ten counts. CDR3 sequence (DNA): TGTGCCAGCAGTGAATATAGTCAGGGATCTAATGAAAAACTGTTTTTT. Translating it yields CASSEYSQGSNEKLFF. The chain combines TRBV25-1 with TRBJ1-4, with D tentatively TRBD1 (5 bases). The CDR3 has 16 residues. Trimming pared 0 bases from V and 3 bases from J, leaving 11 bases between. Germline values: CDR1 MGHDK, CDR2 SYGVNS.

The V gene is TRBV29-1, the J gene TRBJ2-2; D gene ambiguous. The CDR3 has 12 residues. Germline V gives CDR1 SQVTM, CDR2 ANQGSEA. With 6 bases removed from V and 7 bases from J, the gap between germline ends came to 12 bases. Written as DNA, the CDR3 is TGCAGCGTCGGTTTTGTAGGCGGGGAGCTGTTTTTT. This gives the protein CSVGFVGGELFF.

This clonotype was found once. The CDR3 nucleotides read TGTGCCAGCAGTGACTTGCGGCTAGCGGGAGACTACAATGAGCAGTTCTTC. Protein: CASSDLRLAGDYNEQFF. The chain links TRBV2 to TRBJ2-1; TRBD2 agrees at 10 bases. CDR3 length: 17 residues. V was pared by 3 bases and J by 3 bases, with 8 bases of the junction left unmatched. Germline lookup yields CDR1 SNHLY and CDR2 FYNNEI.

The chain combines TRBV12-3 or TRBV12-4 with TRBJ1-1, with D unclear. V was shortened by 5 bases and J by 6 bases, with 7 bases between the two germline ends. There are 11 residues in the CDR3. The CDR3 sequence: CASSPLSEAFF. The CDR3, as DNA: TGTGCCAGCAGTCCGCTCTCTGAAGCTTTCTTT.

This clonotype was seen a few times. This chain uses TRBV6-2 or TRBV6-3 with TRBJ1-5, with D maybe TRBD1 (6 bases). The germline gives CDR1 MNHEY, CDR2 SVGEGT. This CDR3 has 15 amino acids. The V end lost 6 bases, the J end lost 10 bases, and 22 bases lay between the germline ends. The CDR3 here is CASSTPNRALEPQHF. The CDR3, as DNA: TGTGCCAGCAGCACCCCCAACAGGGCCTTAGAACCCCAGCATTTT.

The V gene is TRBV5-1, the J gene TRBJ2-5; maybe TRBD1 (5 bases). The germline gives CDR1 SGHRS, CDR2 YFSETQ. The length of the CDR3 is 14 residues. Trimming left V 6 bases short and J 1 base short, with 13 bases between. The CDR3 sequence is CASTLQVSQETQYF. DNA of the CDR3: TGCGCCAGCACCTTACAGGTATCCCAAGAGACCCAGTACTTC.

The CDR3: CASSARTSGSTDTQYF. The CDR3 DNA sequence: TGTGCCAGCAGTGCCAGGACTAGCGGGAGTACAGATACGCAGTATTTT. This rearrangement joins TRBV6-1 to TRBJ2-3; TRBD2 agrees at 13 bases. This CDR3 contains 16 residues. J lost 3 bases, V lost 4 bases, and 4 bases had no gene match. CDR1 and CDR2 from the germline V gene are MNHNS and SASEGT.

This clonotype was seen a handful of times. The J gene is TRBJ2-7, the V gene TRBV6-5, with D unclear. The germline V and J ends were trimmed by 5 bases and 7 bases, with 18 bases remaining between them. The CDR3 sequence is 14 residues long. Germline lookup yields CDR1 MNHEY and CDR2 SVGAGI. CDR3 protein: CASSRALVRREQYF. The CDR3 DNA reads as TGTGCCAGCAGTCGCGCTCTGGTGAGGCGGGAGCAGTACTTC.